Listed below are T cell receptor beta chains from one sample, sequenced in a study of cytomegalovirus exposure and HLA in healthy donors. Method: immunoSEQ multiplex PCR; TCRdb's copy keeps in-frame clones and lacks some. This table holds 180,000 or so clones, under 80% found once. Sequencing was done on a sample of PBMCs. The source of these receptors is a female donor in good health and CMV-seronegative. Both conserved end residues are part of each CDR3. A D gene is named only where the DNA matches it firmly. Expanded clones get a size class; other rows say once, few or many, or leave the size out.

size: -
D: TRBD2
J: TRBJ2-7
V: TRBV7-3
DNA: TGTGCCAGCAGCCCTGTCGGCGGGAGTCTGGGAGAGCAGTACTTC
CDR3: CASSPVGGSLGEQYF

size: -
D: -
J: TRBJ2-7
V: TRBV5-1
DNA: TGCGCCAGCCGGGGGATTTCGAGCTCCTACGAGCAGTACTTC
CDR3: CASRGISSSYEQYF

size: -
D: -
J: TRBJ2-3
V: TRBV9
DNA: TGTGCCAGCAGCGGCGGGGAGACCACAGATACGCAGTATTTT
CDR3: CASSGGETTDTQYF

size: -
D: TRBD1
J: TRBJ1-2
V: TRBV7-9
DNA: TGTGCCAGCAGCTTACAGGGGGCCTATGGCTACACCTTC
CDR3: CASSLQGAYGYTF

size: -
D: TRBD2
J: TRBJ2-1
V: TRBV11-3
DNA: TGTGCCAGCAGTCGAAGCGGGGGGTCTTACAATGAGCAGTTCTTC
CDR3: CASSRSGGSYNEQFF

size: -
D: TRBD1
J: TRBJ2-7
V: TRBV7-8
DNA: TGTGCCAGCAGCTTAGTGACACAGGGGGGTTACGAGCAGTACTTC
CDR3: CASSLVTQGGYEQYF

size: few
D: TRBD2
J: TRBJ2-7
V: TRBV28
DNA: TGTGCCAGCAGTTTCGCGGGAGGTTCCTACGAGCAGTACTTC
CDR3: CASSFAGGSYEQYF

size: -
D: -
J: TRBJ1-2
V: TRBV6-5
DNA: TGTGCCAGCACCAAAGGGGCGGGGAACTATGGCTACACCTTC
CDR3: CASTKGAGNYGYTF

size: -
D: TRBD1
J: TRBJ2-1
V: TRBV19
DNA: TGTGCCAGTAGTATCTCGGGACAGGGGTATTCCTACAATGAGCAGTTCTTC
CDR3: CASSISGQGYSYNEQFF

size: -
D: TRBD2
J: TRBJ2-1
V: TRBV4-3
DNA: TGCGCCAGCAGCCAAGGACCACTAGCGGGGGGTACCCATGAGCAGTTCTTC
CDR3: CASSQGPLAGGTHEQFF

size: -
D: TRBD2
J: TRBJ2-3
V: TRBV5-4
DNA: TGTGCCAGCAGCTTGGATCGCGGGAGCGCAGATACGCAGTATTTT
CDR3: CASSLDRGSADTQYF

size: -
D: TRBD2
J: TRBJ2-7
V: TRBV29-1
DNA: TGCAGCGTTGGCGAAATGAGGACTAGCGGGGGATCCTACGAGCAGTACTTC
CDR3: CSVGEMRTSGGSYEQYF

size: -
D: -
J: TRBJ1-4
V: TRBV6-1
DNA: TGTGCCAGCAGTGAAGCGCTGGGAGCCAATGAAAAACTGTTTTTT
CDR3: CASSEALGANEKLFF